The clone carrying this T cell receptor (beta chain) was counted only a few times. The source of the sample is a study of T cells in Graves' hyperthyroidism and ophthalmopathy. It was RNA transcripts that yielded the amplified TCR beta CDR3 regions. Primed by the HTBI set, a first-round RT-PCR was run on the TCR CDR3. TCRdb analysed the multiplex PCR reads with MiXCR anew, one entry per CDR3 protein. Here the sample spans about 740,000 distinct CDR3 sequences, less than 15% being singletons. The CDR3 spans 15 residues. Trimming pared 6 bases from V and 5 bases from J, leaving 17 bases between. From germline, CDR1 is MDHEN and CDR2 SYDVKM. The study enrolled patients aged 18 to 65 with newly diagnosed hyperthyroidism of under 2 months' duration.

This sequence originates from a woman between 18 and 29 years old with Graves' hyperthyroidism. Sequencing was carried out using blood. This sequence joins TRBV28 and TRBJ1-5; D is unresolved. CDR3 coding DNA: TGTGCCAGCAGGCGTTCTCCCCCCCCGTATCAGCCCCAGCATTTT. Translated, it gives CASRRSPPPYQPQHF.